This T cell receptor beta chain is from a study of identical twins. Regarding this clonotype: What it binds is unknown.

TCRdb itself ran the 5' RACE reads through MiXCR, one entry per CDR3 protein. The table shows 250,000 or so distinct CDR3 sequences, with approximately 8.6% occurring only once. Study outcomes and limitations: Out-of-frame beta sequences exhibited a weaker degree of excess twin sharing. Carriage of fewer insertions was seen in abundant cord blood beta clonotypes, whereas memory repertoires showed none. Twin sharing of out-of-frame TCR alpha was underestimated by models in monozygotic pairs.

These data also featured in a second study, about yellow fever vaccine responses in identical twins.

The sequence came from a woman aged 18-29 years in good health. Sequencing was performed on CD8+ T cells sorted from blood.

CDR3 in amino acids: CASSLSAGASSYNEQFF. DNA for the CDR3: TGTGCCAGCAGCTTATCGGCGGGGGCTAGCTCCTACAATGAGCAGTTCTTC. The rearrangement links TRBV7-8 to TRBJ2-1; D perhaps matches TRBD2 (7 bases). V was trimmed by 2 bases and J by 0 bases, leaving 14 bases between them. CDR1 and CDR2 from the germline V gene are SGHVS and FQNEAQ. The CDR3 runs 17 residues.